This T cell receptor beta chain appears in the sequencing data of a study of T cell responses to AZD1222 COVID-19 vaccine. Method: immunoSEQ multiplex PCR; TCRdb's copy keeps in-frame clones and lacks some. This sample has about 180,000 clones, with around 90% found just once. CDR3 length equals 15 residues. Trimming at V came to 1 base and at J to 1 base, leaving 2 bases not matched to a gene. Germline loops: CDR1 LNHDA, CDR2 SQIVND (reference sequence). The clonotype comes from an adult in good health. The sequences come from peripheral blood, collected on day 0 of AZD1222 vaccination. The V gene is TRBV19, the J gene TRBJ1-1; 8 bases map to TRBD1. The CDR3 nucleotides are TGTGCCAGTAGTATAGCAGGGGGCGCGAACACTGAAGCTTTCTTT. This gives the protein CASSIAGGANTEAFF.